A single T cell receptor (beta chain) is shown here with its context. Its antigen is still unknown. This sample was taken from a study of T cells in Graves' hyperthyroidism and ophthalmopathy. Germline V gene sequence: CDR1 MDHEN, CDR2 SYDVKM. V was cut by 1 base and J by 1 base, with 7 bases left in between. This CDR3 contains 15 residues. Findings and caveats of the study: With a median lead of around 6.7 months before onset, the model predicted ophthalmopathy.

RNA transcripts provided the source from which TCR beta CDR3 regions were amplified. The HTBI set primed first-round TCR CDR3 RT-PCR. One entry per CDR3 protein, called by TCRdb with MiXCR from the multiplex PCR reads. The table includes about 360,000 distinct CDR3 sequences, 20% to 25% detected once. Sequenced material: blood. The clonotype comes from a man aged 50-59 years with Graves' hyperthyroidism. The J gene is TRBJ2-2, the V gene TRBV28; D not certain. CDR3 DNA: TGTGCCAGCAGTTTATTTAATAGGAACACCGGGGAGCTGTTTTTT. It specifies CASSLFNRNTGELFF.